One and the same sample provided the 19 T cell receptor beta chains below, sequenced in a study of blood T cell repertoires in COVID-19. TCRdb keeps only in-frame clones here, not all; method: immunoSEQ multiplex PCR. The sample lists about 190,000 clones, about 90% seen once, with approximately 0.62% in the top ten. The source material was peripheral blood. These TCRs come from a man aged 50-60 years with acute or convalescent COVID-19.

The genes are TRBV18 and TRBJ2-2, with 8 bases identical to TRBD2. V shed 2 bases, J shed 5 bases, and the junction held 10 bases outside the gene matches. Germline V gene data show CDR1 as KGHSH and CDR2 as LQKENI. The CDR3 has 17 residues. The chain's CDR3 is CASSPKDSGIGTGELFF. CDR3 DNA: TGTGCCAGCTCACCAAAAGATAGCGGGATCGGAACCGGGGAGCTGTTTTTT.

The chain uses TRBV18 and TRBJ2-3, with 11 bases matching TRBD2. The CDR3 loop spans 15 amino acids. Trimming took 3 bases from V and 8 from J; bases not matched to a gene: 7. CDR1 and CDR2 from the germline V gene are KGHSH and LQKENI. The CDR3 here is CASSPGLAGSSTQYF. The DNA of the CDR3 is TGTGCCAGCTCACCTGGACTAGCGGGTAGTAGTACGCAGTATTTT.

The chain has TRBV11-2 and TRBJ2-5, with TRBD1 matching 8 bases. The CDR3 has 14 residues. With V trimmed by 5 bases and J by 4 bases, 6 bases remained unmatched. The germline CDR1 and CDR2 sequences are SGHAT and FQNNGV. The CDR3 sequence: CASSTGQGGETQYF. DNA of the CDR3: TGTGCCAGCAGCACTGGACAGGGTGGAGAGACCCAGTACTTC.

V gene TRBV29-1 combines with J gene TRBJ1-1; D gene uncertain. V lost 6 bases to trimming and J lost 1 base, with 6 bases between them. The CDR3 has 11 amino acids. Germline CDR1 reads SQVTM; CDR2 reads ANQGSEA. The CDR3 loop reads CSVQRNTEAFF. The CDR3 nucleotides are TGCAGCGTACAGAGGAACACTGAAGCTTTCTTT.

The chain has TRBV5-5 and TRBJ2-1, with 12 bases matching TRBD2. The CDR3 spans 15 residues. V gave up 6 bases and J gave up 7 bases; unmatched junction bases: 8. Germline values: CDR1 SGHKS, CDR2 YYEKEE (reference sequence). CDR3 in DNA: TGTGCCAGCAATACCCTAGCGGGAGGGAGAAATGAGCAGTTCTTC. As protein: CASNTLAGGRNEQFF.

The chain combines TRBV18 with TRBJ2-7; 7 nucleotides align to TRBD1. V trimming: 6 bases; J trimming: 3 bases; junction bases outside the gene matches: 11. The CDR3 loop spans 15 amino acids. Germline V gene sequence: CDR1 KGHSH, CDR2 LQKENI. The CDR3 is CASSLGQGVHYEQYF. The CDR3 nucleotides are TGTGCCAGCTCCCTCGGGCAGGGGGTACACTACGAGCAGTACTTC. Based on the CDR3 plus reference TRBV18 and TRBJ2-7, the full variable domain is NAGVMQNPRHLVRRRGQEARLRCSPMKGHSHVYWYRQLPEEGLKFMVYLQKENIIDESGMPKERFSAEFPKEGPSILRIQQVVRGDSAAYFCASSLGQGVHYEQYFGPGTRLTVT.

The CDR3 region has the DNA TGTGCCAGCAGCCTGGCCGGGGATGGCTACACCTTC. Its protein is CASSLAGDGYTF. The gene calls are TRBV3-1 (or the pseudogene TRBV3-2) and TRBJ1-2; D unclear. Trimming left V 4 bases short and J 6 bases short, with 9 bases between. The length of the CDR3 is 12 residues. The germline V gene encodes CDR1 LGHDT and CDR2 YNNKEL (reference sequence).

The chain has TRBV23-1 and TRBJ1-5; the match to TRBD1 covers 10 bases. TRBV23-1 is an ORF; its function is uncertain. V lost 11 bases and J lost 4; bases outside the gene matches: 8. This CDR3 region has 14 residues. CDR3 sequence reads: CAEPGTGENQPQHF. The DNA for the CDR3 is TGCGCCGAACCCGGGACAGGGGAAAATCAGCCCCAGCATTTT.

The chain combines TRBV10-2 with TRBJ2-5; a weak D match, TRBD1 (6 bases). The V and J ends lost 4 bases and 5 bases respectively, with 17 bases between them. This CDR3 has 15 amino acids. The V gene's germline CDR1 is WSHSY and CDR2 SAAADI. CDR3 in amino acids: CASSATDQGWETQYF. In DNA, the CDR3 is TGCGCCAGCAGTGCTACGGACCAGGGGTGGGAGACCCAGTACTTC.

This chain links TRBV27 with TRBJ2-1; 10 positions agree with TRBD1. V was clipped by 5 bases and J by 7 bases; unmatched bases: 8. Germline V gene data show CDR1 as MNHEY and CDR2 as SMNVEV (reference sequence). The CDR3 loop spans 15 amino acids. The chain's CDR3 is CASSGLDRGRNEQFF. CDR3 DNA sequence: TGTGCCAGCAGTGGGCTCGACAGGGGGCGGAATGAGCAGTTCTTC.

This chain connects TRBV2 to TRBJ2-2; D perhaps matches TRBD2 (5 bases). V was cut by 11 bases and J by 6 bases, with 19 bases left in between. The CDR3 is 14 residues long. The germline gives CDR1 SNHLY, CDR2 FYNNEI. CDR3 coding DNA: TGTGCCGGAGCGGTTACCCCCTTCTCCGGGGAGCTGTTTTTT. This codes for CAGAVTPFSGELFF.

The chain joins TRBV29-1 to TRBJ1-6; the match to TRBD1 covers 7 bases. Germline V gene data show CDR1 as SQVTM and CDR2 as ANQGSEA. V lost 5 bases, J lost 7 bases, and 8 bases stayed unmatched. CDR3 size: 14 residues. The CDR3 protein is CSVSTGRGNSPLHF. The CDR3 DNA is TGCAGCGTTTCCACCGGCAGGGGGAATTCACCCCTCCACTTT.

The chain recombines TRBV7-2 with TRBJ2-1, with 8 bases matching TRBD1. The CDR3 sequence is 15 residues long. V shed 1 base and J 6 bases; nucleotides not matched to a gene: 5. Germline values: CDR1 SGHTA, CDR2 FQGNSA. The CDR3 loop reads CASSLGTGSFNEQFF. The CDR3, as DNA: TGTGCCAGCAGCTTAGGGACAGGGTCTTTCAATGAGCAGTTCTTC.

This sequence joins TRBV19 and TRBJ2-6, with a weak D call TRBD2 (5 bases). This CDR3 spans 16 amino acids. Germline V lookup: CDR1 LNHDA, CDR2 SQIVND (reference sequence). V dropped 5 bases and J dropped 2 bases, with 13 bases sitting between them. CDR3 protein: CASSLRASTGANVLTF. The CDR3 region has the DNA TGTGCCAGTAGTCTGCGGGCCAGCACTGGGGCCAACGTCCTGACTTTC. The whole variable domain, filled in from reference TRBV19 and TRBJ2-6, reads DGGITQSPKYLFRKEGQNVTLSCEQNLNHDAMYWYRQDPGQGLRLIYYSQIVNDFQKGDIAEGYSVSREKKESFPLTVTSAQKNPTAFYLCASSLRASTGANVLTFGAGSRLTVL.

This clone appeared a single time. This chain links TRBV4-2 with TRBJ1-6; TRBD1 agrees at 7 bases. Unmatched junction bases numbered 11, after V lost 2 bases and J lost 10 bases. CDR3 length: 16 amino acids. CDR1 LGHNA and CDR2 YNFKEQ come from the germline V gene. CDR3 sequence (DNA): TGTGCCAGCAGCCAACCCACGAGGGGGCTCAGGTCACCCCTCCACTTT. Translated: CASSQPTRGLRSPLHF.

This clone was found once. This chain uses TRBV19 with TRBJ1-1, with D possibly TRBD1 on 6 matching bases. The CDR3 extends over 13 amino acids. Trimming removed 1 base from V and 4 bases from J, with 7 bases in between. From germline, CDR1 is LNHDA and CDR2 SQIVND (reference sequence). CDR3 loop: CASSIVGGTEAFF. The CDR3 nucleotides are TGTGCCAGTAGTATAGTAGGGGGCACTGAAGCTTTCTTT.

This chain links TRBV9 with TRBJ2-1; 11 nucleotides align to TRBD1. The CDR3 has 15 residues. Germline V gene data show CDR1 as SGDLS and CDR2 as YYNGEE. Germline trimming cut 3 bases from V and 5 bases from J; bases unmatched to any gene: 4. The CDR3 bases are TGTGCCAGCAGCGCCCGGGACAGGGGGAACAATGAGCAGTTCTTC. It encodes CASSARDRGNNEQFF.

This chain uses TRBV19 with TRBJ1-2, with 7 bases identical to TRBD1. The length of the CDR3 is 14 residues. Germline loops: CDR1 LNHDA, CDR2 SQIVND (reference sequence). After removal of 10 bases from V and 8 bases from J, the junction contained 16 bases not matched to a gene. CDR3 residues: CATNPVVTGEGYTF. In DNA, the CDR3 is TGTGCCACTAATCCGGTTGTAACAGGGGAAGGCTACACCTTC. Combining the CDR3 with reference TRBV19 and TRBJ1-2 gives the whole variable domain DGGITQSPKYLFRKEGQNVTLSCEQNLNHDAMYWYRQDPGQGLRLIYYSQIVNDFQKGDIAEGYSVSREKKESFPLTVTSAQKNPTAFYLCATNPVVTGEGYTFGSGTRLTVV.

This chain connects TRBV11-2 to TRBJ2-7, with 7 bases identical to TRBD2. Germline assignment: CDR1 SGHAT and CDR2 FQNNGV. This CDR3 is built from 12 residues. V lost 8 bases, J lost 2 bases, and 3 bases stayed unmatched. DNA for the CDR3: TGTGCCAGCGGGAGGGGACCCTACGAGCAGTACGTC. This sequence encodes CASGRGPYEQYV.